This T cell receptor beta chain was sequenced for a study of blood T cell repertoires in COVID-19. Measured with immunoSEQ multiplex PCR; TCRdb has only the in-frame clones, and not every one. The table lists 70,000 to 90,000 clones, 83% of them singletons. V lost 6 bases, J lost 1 base, and 9 bases lay in between. CDR3 length: 13 amino acids. The sequenced sample was peripheral blood. The V call is TRBV12-3 or TRBV12-4, the J call TRBJ1-1, with a weak D call TRBD1 (6 bases). The receptor's source is a woman aged 80 or over with acute or convalescent COVID-19. The CDR3 spells CASSTRGNTEAFF. DNA for the CDR3: TGTGCCAGCAGCACCAGGGGGAACACTGAAGCTTTCTTT.